What follows are 11 T cell receptor beta chains derived from one specimen sequenced in a study of T cell clonality in common variable immunodeficiency. Notes on the study in general: Reportedly, TCR beta sequences from common variable immunodeficiency showed fewer deletions and N-nucleotide insertions.

Their antigen targets remain unknown. The table came from immunoSEQ multiplex PCR; TCRdb's copy has only in-frame clones and leaves some out. Listed here are 40,000 or so clones without any singletons, the top ten holding roughly 5.5%. The sequencing input was peripheral blood mononuclear cells. The receptors here all came from a human donor with common variable immunodeficiency.

In its sample, this clone was seen a few times. Coverage ceases 3 residues before the CDR3 finishes, and the germline J gene fills in the end. The rearrangement joins TRBV10-3 to TRBJ1-6; weak D call: TRBD1 (5 bases). The length of the CDR3 is 15 residues. From germline, CDR1 is ENHRY and CDR2 SYGVKD. Trimming pared 7 bases from V and 8 bases from J, leaving 18 bases between. The CDR3 protein is CAIKRSGGNYSPLHF. The DNA read from the CDR3 is TGTGCCATCAAGAGGTCCGGGGGTAATTATTCACCC.

This clone appeared many times. The read halts 3 residues ahead of the CDR3 end, with the missing end drawn from the germline J gene. V and J are TRBV23-1 and TRBJ2-3, with D unclear. TRBV23-1 is an open reading frame, and its role is uncertain. V was trimmed by 7 bases and J by 6 bases, leaving 8 bases between them. CDR3 size: 11 residues. CDR3 amino acids: CASIIPDTQYF. CDR3 bases read: TGCGCCAGCATTATTCCGGATACG.

The CDR3 region is CASSEPGQGDEKLFF. The CDR3 DNA, read in part, is TGTGCCAGCAGTGAACCGGGACAGGGTGATGAAAAA. This sequence joins TRBV2 and TRBJ1-4; TRBD1 agrees at 9 bases. The read is 3 residues too short to cover the CDR3 end, so that end is filled in from the germline J gene. The CDR3 loop spans 15 amino acids. The J segment lost 6 bases and the V segment lost 2 bases, leaving 4 bases of the junction unmatched. The germline gives CDR1 SNHLY, CDR2 FYNNEI.

The table lists this clone with a few counts. The CDR3 spells CASSEVRVSYSNQPQHF. The CDR3 DNA, read in part, is TGCGCCAGCAGTGAGGTCAGGGTGAGCTATAGCAATCAGCCC. This chain connects TRBV10-2 to TRBJ1-5; TRBD1 is a possible D gene (5 bases). Read sequence stops 3 residues before the CDR3 end, and the germline J gene provides the missing end. CDR1 is WSHSY, CDR2 SAAADI, per germline. Between the trimmed V and J ends, which lost 2 bases and 0 bases, there was a span of 14 bases. The CDR3 consists of 17 residues.

On this clone itself: The sequenced fragment ends 3 residues before the CDR3 boundary, so the rest is inferred from the germline J gene. The chain joins TRBV7-8 to TRBJ2-2, with 7 bases fitting TRBD2. Unmatched junction bases numbered 6, after V lost 5 bases and J lost 6 bases. CDR3 size: 14 residues. The germline gives CDR1 SGHVS, CDR2 FQNEAQ. The CDR3 is CASSPDRGAGELFF. Partial CDR3 DNA: TGTGCCAGCAGCCCCGACCGGGGGGCCGGGGAG.

This clone was recorded at least ten times. The CDR3 is cut off 3 residues early in the read; its end comes from the germline J gene. The chain has TRBV7-6 and TRBJ2-7; 7 bases fit TRBD1. In germline, CDR1 is SGHVS, CDR2 FNYEAQ. Trimming removed 4 bases from V and 5 bases from J; junction bases left unmatched: 5. The CDR3 is 13 amino acids. The DNA read from the CDR3 is TGTGCCAGCAGCTATAGACAGGGTGACGAG. Translating gives CASSYRQGDE. The entire CDR3 protein reads CASSYRQGDEQYF.

Concerning this clone: The read stops 3 residues short of the end of the CDR3; the missing end is completed from the germline J gene. V gene TRBV7-8 combines with J gene TRBJ2-7; D is uncertain. Per the germline V gene, CDR1 is SGHVS and CDR2 is FQNEAQ. The CDR3 loop spans 13 amino acids. Trimming removed 1 base at V and 4 bases at J, with 8 bases between. The CDR3 region is CASSLGPKYEQYF. Partial CDR3 DNA: TGTGCCAGCAGCTTAGGGCCGAAATACGAG.

This clone was seen only a few times. The CDR3 extends 3 residues past the end of the read, so its final part is completed from the germline J gene. The V call is TRBV7-9, the J call TRBJ2-7; 8 bases line up with TRBD1. CDR1 and CDR2 (germline): SEHNR, FQNEAQ (reference sequence). Trimming took 5 bases from V and 3 from J; bases not matched to a gene: 6. The CDR3 has 14 residues. The sequenced part of the CDR3 DNA is TGTGCCAGCAGCGCCCGACAGGGGTACTACGAG. Translation: CASSARQGYYE. Given in full, the CDR3 is CASSARQGYYEQYF.

This clone showed up many times. Read coverage stops 3 residues before the CDR3 terminus; the germline J gene supplies the remainder. The genes are TRBV29-1 and TRBJ2-1, with 12 bases matching TRBD2. Germline V gene sequence: CDR1 SQVTM, CDR2 ANQGSEA. The CDR3 totals 14 residues. V gave up 1 base and J gave up 9 bases; unmatched junction bases: 4. CDR3 in amino acids: CSVEGLAGVSEQFF. CDR3 DNA, as far as it was read: TGCAGCGTTGAAGGACTAGCGGGAGTCAGTGAG.

Turning to this clone: Read sequence stops 3 residues before the CDR3 end, and the germline J gene provides the missing end. This chain links TRBV7-6 with TRBJ2-2, with TRBD1 matching over 8 bases. Trimming cost V 6 bases and J 3 bases; bases outside gene matches: 6. The CDR3 covers 15 residues. Germline V gene lookup returns CDR1 SGHVS and CDR2 FNYEAQ. The sequenced CDR3 bases are TGTGCCAGCAGTCTCCAGGGGGCCGACACCGGGGAG. Its protein product is CASSLQGADTGE. The CDR3 reads in full as CASSLQGADTGELFF.

Ten or more counts support this clone. Incomplete CDR3 DNA: TGTGCCAGCAGCCTCGGGACAGGAGGCTATGGGAATCAGCCC. Its translation: CASSLGTGGYGNQP. The whole CDR3 sequence reads CASSLGTGGYGNQPQHF. The genes are TRBV4-2 and TRBJ1-5; 8 positions agree with TRBD1. The read falls 3 residues short of the CDR3 end, and the missing part is taken from the germline J gene. J gave up 4 bases and V 4 bases, and 12 bases lay outside the gene matches. Germline CDR1 reads LGHNA; CDR2 reads YNFKEQ. This CDR3 region has 17 residues.